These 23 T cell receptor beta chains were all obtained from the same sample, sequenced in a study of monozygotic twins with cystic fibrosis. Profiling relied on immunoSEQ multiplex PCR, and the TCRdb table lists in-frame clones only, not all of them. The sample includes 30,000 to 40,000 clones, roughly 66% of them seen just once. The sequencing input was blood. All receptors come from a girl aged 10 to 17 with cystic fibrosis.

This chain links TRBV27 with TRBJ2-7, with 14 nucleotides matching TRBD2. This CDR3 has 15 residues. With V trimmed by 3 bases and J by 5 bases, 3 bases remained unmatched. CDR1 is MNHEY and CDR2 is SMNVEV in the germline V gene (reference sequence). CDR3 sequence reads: CASSFGLAGGNEQYF. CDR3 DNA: TGTGCCAGCAGTTTCGGACTAGCGGGAGGAAACGAGCAGTACTTC.

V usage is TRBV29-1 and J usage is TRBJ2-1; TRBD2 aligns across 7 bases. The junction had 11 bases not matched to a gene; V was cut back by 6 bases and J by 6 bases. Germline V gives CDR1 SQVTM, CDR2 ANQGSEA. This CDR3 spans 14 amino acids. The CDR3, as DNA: TGCAGCGTCTCCCCGGCTAGCGGAAGCAATGAGCAGTTCTTC. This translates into CSVSPASGSNEQFF.

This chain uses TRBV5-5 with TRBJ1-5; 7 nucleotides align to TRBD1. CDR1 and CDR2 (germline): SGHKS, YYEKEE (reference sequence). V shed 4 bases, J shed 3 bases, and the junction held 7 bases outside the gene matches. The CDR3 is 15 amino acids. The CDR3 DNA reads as TGTGCCAGCAGCCCAGGGACAGATCTCAATCAGCCCCAGCATTTT. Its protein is CASSPGTDLNQPQHF.

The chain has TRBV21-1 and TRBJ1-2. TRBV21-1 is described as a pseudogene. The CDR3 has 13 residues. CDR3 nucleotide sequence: TGTGCCAGCAGCAAAACGAACTCCTATGGCTACACCTTC. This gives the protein CASSKTNSYGYTF.

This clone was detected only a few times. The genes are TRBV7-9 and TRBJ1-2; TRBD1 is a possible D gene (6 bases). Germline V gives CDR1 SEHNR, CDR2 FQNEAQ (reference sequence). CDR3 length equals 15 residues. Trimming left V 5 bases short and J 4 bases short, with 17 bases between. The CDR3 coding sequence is TGTGCCAGCAGCCCCAAGGGGGAGGGGACCTATGGCTACACCTTC. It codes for CASSPKGEGTYGYTF.

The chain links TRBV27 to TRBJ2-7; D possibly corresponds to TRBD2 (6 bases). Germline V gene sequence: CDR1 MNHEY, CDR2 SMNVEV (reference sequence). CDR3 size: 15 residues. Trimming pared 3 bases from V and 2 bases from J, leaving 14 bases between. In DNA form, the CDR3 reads TGTGCCAGCAGTTTGTCGGGGGACGGTCCCTACGAGCAGTACTTC. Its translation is CASSLSGDGPYEQYF.

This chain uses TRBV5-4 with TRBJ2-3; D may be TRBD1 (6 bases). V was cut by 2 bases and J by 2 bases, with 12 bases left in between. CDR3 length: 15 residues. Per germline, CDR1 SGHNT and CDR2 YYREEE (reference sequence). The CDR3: CASSLPKGVTDTQYF. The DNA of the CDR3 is TGTGCCAGCAGCTTACCCAAGGGGGTCACAGATACGCAGTATTTT.

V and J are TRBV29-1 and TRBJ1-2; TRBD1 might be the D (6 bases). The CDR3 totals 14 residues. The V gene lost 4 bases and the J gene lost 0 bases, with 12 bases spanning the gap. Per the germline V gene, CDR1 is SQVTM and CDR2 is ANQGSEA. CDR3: CSVVEGGTNYGYTF. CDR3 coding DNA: TGCAGCGTTGTTGAGGGGGGGACTAACTATGGCTACACCTTC.

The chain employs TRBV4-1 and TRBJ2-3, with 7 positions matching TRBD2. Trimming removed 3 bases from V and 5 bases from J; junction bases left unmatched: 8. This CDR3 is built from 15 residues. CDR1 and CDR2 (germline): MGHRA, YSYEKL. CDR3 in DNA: TGCGCCAGCAGCCATTTACGGGAGGACATAGATACGCAGTATTTT. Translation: CASSHLREDIDTQYF.

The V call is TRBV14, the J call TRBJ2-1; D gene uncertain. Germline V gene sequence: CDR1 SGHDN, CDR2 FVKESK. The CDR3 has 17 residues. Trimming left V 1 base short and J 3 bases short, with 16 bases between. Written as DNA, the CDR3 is TGTGCCAGCAGCCAAGGTTTTGGCGCCTGGTACTACAATGAGCAGTTCTTC. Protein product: CASSQGFGAWYYNEQFF.

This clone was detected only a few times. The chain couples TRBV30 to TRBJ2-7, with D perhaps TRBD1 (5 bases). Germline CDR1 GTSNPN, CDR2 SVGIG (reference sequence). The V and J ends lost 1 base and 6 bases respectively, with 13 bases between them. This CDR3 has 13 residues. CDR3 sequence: CAWSGGISSEQYF. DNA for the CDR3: TGTGCCTGGAGTGGGGGCATTAGTAGCGAGCAGTACTTC. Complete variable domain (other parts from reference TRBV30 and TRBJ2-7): SQTIHQWPATLVQPVGSPLSLECTVEGTSNPNLYWYRQAAGRGLQLLFYSVGIGQISSEVPQNLSASRPQDRQFILSSKKLLLSDSGFYLCAWSGGISSEQYFGPGTRLTVT.

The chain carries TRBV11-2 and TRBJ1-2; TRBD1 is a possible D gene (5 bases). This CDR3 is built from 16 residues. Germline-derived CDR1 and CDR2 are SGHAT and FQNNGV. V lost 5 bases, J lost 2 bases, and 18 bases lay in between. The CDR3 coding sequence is TGTGCCAGCAGCGTAACTGACAGCTCGTTGAACTATGGCTACACCTTC. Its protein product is CASSVTDSSLNYGYTF.

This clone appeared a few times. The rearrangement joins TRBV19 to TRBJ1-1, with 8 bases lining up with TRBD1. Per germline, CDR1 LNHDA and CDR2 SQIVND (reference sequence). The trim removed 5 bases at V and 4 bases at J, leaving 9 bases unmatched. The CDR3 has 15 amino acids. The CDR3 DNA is TGTGCCAGTAGTCAGGGGGCAGGGGGAGGCACTGAAGCTTTCTTT. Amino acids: CASSQGAGGGTEAFF.

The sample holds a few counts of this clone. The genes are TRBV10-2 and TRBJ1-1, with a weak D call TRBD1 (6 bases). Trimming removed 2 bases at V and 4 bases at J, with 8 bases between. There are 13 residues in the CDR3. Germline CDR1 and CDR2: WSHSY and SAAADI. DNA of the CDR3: TGCGCCAGCAGTGAGAACAGGGCCACTGAAGCTTTCTTT. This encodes CASSENRATEAFF.

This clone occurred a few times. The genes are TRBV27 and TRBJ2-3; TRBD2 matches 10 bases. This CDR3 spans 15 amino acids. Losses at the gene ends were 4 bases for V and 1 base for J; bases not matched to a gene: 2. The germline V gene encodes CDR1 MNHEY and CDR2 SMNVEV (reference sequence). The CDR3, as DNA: TGTGCCAGCAGTTCCACTAGCGGGGGCACAGATACGCAGTATTTT. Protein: CASSSTSGGTDTQYF.

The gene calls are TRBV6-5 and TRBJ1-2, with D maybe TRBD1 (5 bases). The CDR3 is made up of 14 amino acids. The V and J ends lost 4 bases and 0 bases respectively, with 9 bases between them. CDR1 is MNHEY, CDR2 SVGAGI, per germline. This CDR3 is CASSWDGTNYGYTF. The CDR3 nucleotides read TGTGCCAGCAGTTGGGACGGAACTAACTATGGCTACACCTTC.

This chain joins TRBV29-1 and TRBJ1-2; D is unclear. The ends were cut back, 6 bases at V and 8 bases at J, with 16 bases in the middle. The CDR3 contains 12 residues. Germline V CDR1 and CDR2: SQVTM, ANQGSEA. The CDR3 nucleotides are TGCAGCGTGACTGAGACTTCACGGGGCTACACCTTC. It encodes CSVTETSRGYTF.

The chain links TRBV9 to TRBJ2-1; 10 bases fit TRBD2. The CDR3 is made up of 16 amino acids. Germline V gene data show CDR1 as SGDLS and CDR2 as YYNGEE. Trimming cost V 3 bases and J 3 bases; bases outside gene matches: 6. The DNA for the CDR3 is TGTGCCAGCAGCGCTTCTAGCGGGAGTTTCTACAATGAGCAGTTCTTC. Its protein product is CASSASSGSFYNEQFF.

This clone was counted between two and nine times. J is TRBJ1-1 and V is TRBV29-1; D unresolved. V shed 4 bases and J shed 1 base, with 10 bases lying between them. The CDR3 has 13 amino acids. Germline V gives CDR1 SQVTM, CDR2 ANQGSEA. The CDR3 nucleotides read TGCAGCGTTGCCTTAGCGGGGAACACTGAAGCTTTCTTT. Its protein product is CSVALAGNTEAFF.

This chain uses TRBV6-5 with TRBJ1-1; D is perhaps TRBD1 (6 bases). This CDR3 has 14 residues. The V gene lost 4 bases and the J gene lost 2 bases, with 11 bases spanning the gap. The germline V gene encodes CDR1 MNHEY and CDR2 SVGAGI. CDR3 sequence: CASSSHRANTEAFF. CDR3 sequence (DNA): TGTGCCAGCAGTTCGCACAGGGCAAACACTGAAGCTTTCTTT.

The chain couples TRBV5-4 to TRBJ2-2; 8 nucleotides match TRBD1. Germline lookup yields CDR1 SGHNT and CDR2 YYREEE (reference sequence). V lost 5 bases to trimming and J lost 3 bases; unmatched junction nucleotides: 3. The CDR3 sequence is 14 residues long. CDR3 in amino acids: CASRLTGDTGELFF. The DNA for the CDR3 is TGTGCCAGCAGGCTGACAGGGGACACCGGGGAGCTGTTTTTT.

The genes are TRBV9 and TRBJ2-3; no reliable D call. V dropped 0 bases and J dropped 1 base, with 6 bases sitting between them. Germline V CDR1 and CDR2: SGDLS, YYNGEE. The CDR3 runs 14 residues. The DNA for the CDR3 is TGTGCCAGCAGCGTAGAGTGGGGCACAGATACGCAGTATTTT. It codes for CASSVEWGTDTQYF.

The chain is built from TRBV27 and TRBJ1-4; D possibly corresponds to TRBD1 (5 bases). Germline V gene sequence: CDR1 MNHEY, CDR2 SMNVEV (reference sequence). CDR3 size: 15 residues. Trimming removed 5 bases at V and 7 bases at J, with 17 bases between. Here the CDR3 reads CASSPNRLGSEKLFF. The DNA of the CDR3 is TGTGCCAGCAGTCCCAACAGGTTGGGGAGTGAAAAACTGTTTTTT.